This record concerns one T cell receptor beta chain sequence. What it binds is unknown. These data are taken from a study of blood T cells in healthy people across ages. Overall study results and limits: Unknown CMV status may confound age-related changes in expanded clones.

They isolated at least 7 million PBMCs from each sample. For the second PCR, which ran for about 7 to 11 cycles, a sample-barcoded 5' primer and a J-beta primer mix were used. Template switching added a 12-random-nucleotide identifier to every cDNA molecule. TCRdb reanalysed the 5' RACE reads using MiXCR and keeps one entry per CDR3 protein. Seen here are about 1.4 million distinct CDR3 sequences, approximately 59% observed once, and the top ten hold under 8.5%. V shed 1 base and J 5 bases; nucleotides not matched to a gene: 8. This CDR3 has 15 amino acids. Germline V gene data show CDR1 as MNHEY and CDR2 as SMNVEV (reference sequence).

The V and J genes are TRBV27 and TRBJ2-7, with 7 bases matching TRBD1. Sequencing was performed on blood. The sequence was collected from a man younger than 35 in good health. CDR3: CASSLYVGGINEQYF. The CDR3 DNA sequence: TGTGCCAGCAGTTTATACGTAGGGGGCATCAACGAGCAGTACTTC.